The clone carrying this TCR beta chain was found many times. The antigen remains undetermined. Time point of the sample: pre-sensitization, week 0. Treatment denoted: therapeutic diphenylcyclopropenone sensitization with weekly scalp DPC. The data were taken from a study of human T cells and chemical hapten exposure. Overall study: Patients additionally received therapeutic doses of diphenylcyclopropenone on the scalp once a week, and this continued throughout the approximately 26-week study. Alopecia areata, totalis or universalis affected patients, mainly female.

The CDR3 covers 13 residues. Trimming pared 4 bases from V and 2 bases from J, leaving 7 bases between. CDR1 and CDR2 (germline): KGHDR, SFDVKD. Individual cDNA molecules each carried unique molecular identifiers attached by the library. TCRdb re-derived calls from the RACE reads in MiXCR, one entry per CDR3 protein. The sample yields about 300,000 distinct CDR3 sequences, 5.5% seen once. Study results and caveats: Sensitizing with DPC caused no change in TCRs above 1 in 1000 frequency.

This chain uses TRBV24-1 with TRBJ1-1; D is possibly TRBD1 (5 bases). Specimen: whole blood, collected in connection with sensitization to the hapten diphenylcyclopropenone (DPC). The sequence was collected from a woman between 18 and 29 years old with alopecia areata. Some clones in this sample may be carry-over from other donors' samples. CDR3 residues: CATSEGVNTEAFF. CDR3 bases: TGTGCCACCAGTGAAGGGGTAAACACTGAAGCTTTCTTT.